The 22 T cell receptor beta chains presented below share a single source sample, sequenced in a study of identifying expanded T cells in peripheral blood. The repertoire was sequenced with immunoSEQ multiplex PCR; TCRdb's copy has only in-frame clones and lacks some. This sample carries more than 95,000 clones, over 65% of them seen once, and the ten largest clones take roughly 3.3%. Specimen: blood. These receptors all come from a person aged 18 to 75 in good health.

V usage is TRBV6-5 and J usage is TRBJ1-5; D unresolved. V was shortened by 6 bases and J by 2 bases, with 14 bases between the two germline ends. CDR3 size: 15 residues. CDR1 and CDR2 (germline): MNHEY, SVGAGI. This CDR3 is CASSPPGSRNQPQHF. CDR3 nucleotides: TGTGCCAGCAGCCCGCCCGGTTCTCGCAATCAGCCCCAGCATTTT.

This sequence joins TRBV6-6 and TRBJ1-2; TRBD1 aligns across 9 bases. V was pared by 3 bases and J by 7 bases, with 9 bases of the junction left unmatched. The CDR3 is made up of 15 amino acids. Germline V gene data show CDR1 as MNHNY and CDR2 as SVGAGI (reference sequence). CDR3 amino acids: CASSYTGTGPGGYTF. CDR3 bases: TGTGCCAGCAGTTATACCGGGACAGGGCCGGGTGGCTACACCTTC.

CDR3 region: CASSVGAGDTEAFF. CDR3 bases: TGTGCCAGCAGCGTAGGGGCAGGGGACACTGAAGCTTTCTTT. The V gene is TRBV9, the J gene TRBJ1-1, with D perhaps matching TRBD1 (6 bases). V was pared by 0 bases and J by 3 bases, with 9 bases between. Germline CDR1 SGDLS, CDR2 YYNGEE. The CDR3 length is 14 residues.

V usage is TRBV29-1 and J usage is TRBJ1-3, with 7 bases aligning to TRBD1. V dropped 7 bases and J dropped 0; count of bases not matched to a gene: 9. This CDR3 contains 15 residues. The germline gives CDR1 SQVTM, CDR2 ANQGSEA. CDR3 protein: CSAVTGALSGNTIYF. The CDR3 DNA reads TGCAGCGCCGTCACAGGGGCCCTCTCTGGAAACACCATATATTTT.

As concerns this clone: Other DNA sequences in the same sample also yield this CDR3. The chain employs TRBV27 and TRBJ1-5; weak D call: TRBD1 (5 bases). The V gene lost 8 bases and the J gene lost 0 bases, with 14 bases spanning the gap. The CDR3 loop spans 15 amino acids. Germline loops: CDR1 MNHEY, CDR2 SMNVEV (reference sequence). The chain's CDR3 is CASSPGGGSNQPQHF. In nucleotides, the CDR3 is TGTGCCAGCTCTCCGGGGGGGGGTAGCAATCAGCCCCAGCATTTT.

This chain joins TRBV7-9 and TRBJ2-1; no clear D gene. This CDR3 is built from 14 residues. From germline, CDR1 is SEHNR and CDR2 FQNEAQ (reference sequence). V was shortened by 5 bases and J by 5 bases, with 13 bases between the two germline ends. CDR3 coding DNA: TGTGCCAGCAGCCGAGCTACGGCCAACAATGAGCAGTTCTTC. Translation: CASSRATANNEQFF.

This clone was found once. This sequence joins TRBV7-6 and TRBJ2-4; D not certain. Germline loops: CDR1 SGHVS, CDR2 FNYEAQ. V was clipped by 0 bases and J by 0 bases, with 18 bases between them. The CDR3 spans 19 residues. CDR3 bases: TGTGCCAGCAGCTTAGCGCGGTGGCAGGCTAGGATAGCCAAAAACATTCAGTACTTC. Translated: CASSLARWQARIAKNIQYF.

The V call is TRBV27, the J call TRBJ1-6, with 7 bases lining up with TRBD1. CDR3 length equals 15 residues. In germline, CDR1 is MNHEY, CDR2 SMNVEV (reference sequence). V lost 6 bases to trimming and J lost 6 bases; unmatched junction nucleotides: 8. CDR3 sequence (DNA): TGTGCCAGCAGATATAACAGGGGAGGTAATTCACCCCTCCACTTT. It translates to CASRYNRGGNSPLHF.

Here the CDR3 DNA reads TGTGCCAGTAGTACCCCGGGACGGGTCCTCTCTGGAAACACCATATATTTT. Its translation: CASSTPGRVLSGNTIYF. The rearrangement uses TRBV19 and TRBJ1-3, with D possibly matching TRBD1 (5 bases). V was cut by 4 bases and J by 0 bases, with 16 bases left in between. In germline, CDR1 is LNHDA, CDR2 SQIVND (reference sequence). This CDR3 region has 17 residues.

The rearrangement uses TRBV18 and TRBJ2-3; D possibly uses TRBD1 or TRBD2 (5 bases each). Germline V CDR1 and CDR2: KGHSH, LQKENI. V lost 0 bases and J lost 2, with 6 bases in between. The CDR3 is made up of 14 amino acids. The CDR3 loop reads CASSPPGTTDTQYF. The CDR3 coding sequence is TGTGCCAGCTCACCACCGGGGACCACAGATACGCAGTATTTT.

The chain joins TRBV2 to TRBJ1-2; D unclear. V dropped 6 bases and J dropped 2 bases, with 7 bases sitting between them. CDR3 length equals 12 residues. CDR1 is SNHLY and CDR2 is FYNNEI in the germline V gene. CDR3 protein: CASSWENYGYTF. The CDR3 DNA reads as TGTGCCAGCAGCTGGGAGAACTATGGCTACACCTTC.

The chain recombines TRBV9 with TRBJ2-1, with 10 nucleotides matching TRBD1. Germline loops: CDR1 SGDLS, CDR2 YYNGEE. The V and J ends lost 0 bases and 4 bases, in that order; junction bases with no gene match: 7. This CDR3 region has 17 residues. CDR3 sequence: CASSVGPGQGSYNEQFF. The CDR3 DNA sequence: TGTGCCAGCAGCGTAGGCCCGGGACAGGGGTCATACAATGAGCAGTTCTTC.

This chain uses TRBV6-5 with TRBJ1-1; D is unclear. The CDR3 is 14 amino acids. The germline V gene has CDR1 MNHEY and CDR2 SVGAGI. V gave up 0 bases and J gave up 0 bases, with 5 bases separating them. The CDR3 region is CASSYSGLNTEAFF. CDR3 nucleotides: TGTGCCAGCAGTTACTCCGGTTTGAACACTGAAGCTTTCTTT.

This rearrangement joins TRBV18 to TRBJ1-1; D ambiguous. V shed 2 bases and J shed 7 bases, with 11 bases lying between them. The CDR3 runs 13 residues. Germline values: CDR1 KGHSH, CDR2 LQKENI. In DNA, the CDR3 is TGTGCCAGCTCACCAGCTTTACAAAATGAAGCTTTCTTT. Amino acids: CASSPALQNEAFF.

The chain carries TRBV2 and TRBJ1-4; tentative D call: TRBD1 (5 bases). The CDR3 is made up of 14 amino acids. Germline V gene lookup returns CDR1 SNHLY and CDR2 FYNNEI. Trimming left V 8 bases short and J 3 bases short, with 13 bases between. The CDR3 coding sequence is TGTGCCAGCTTTGAGTTGGGGCCTAATGAAAAACTGTTTTTT. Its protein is CASFELGPNEKLFF.

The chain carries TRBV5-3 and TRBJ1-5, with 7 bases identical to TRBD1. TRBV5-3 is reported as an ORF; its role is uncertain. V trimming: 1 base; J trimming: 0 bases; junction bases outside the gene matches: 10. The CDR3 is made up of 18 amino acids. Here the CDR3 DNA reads TGTGCCAGAAGCTTGTCCGAAGACAGGGAAGATAGCAATCAGCCCCAGCATTTT. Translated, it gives CARSLSEDREDSNQPQHF.

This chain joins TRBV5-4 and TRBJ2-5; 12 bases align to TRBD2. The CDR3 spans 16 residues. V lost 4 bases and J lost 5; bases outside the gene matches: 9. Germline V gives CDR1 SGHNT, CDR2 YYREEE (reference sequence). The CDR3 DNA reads TGTGCCAGCAGCAGCCCTAGCGGGGGGGCTGGGGAGACCCAGTACTTC. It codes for CASSSPSGGAGETQYF.

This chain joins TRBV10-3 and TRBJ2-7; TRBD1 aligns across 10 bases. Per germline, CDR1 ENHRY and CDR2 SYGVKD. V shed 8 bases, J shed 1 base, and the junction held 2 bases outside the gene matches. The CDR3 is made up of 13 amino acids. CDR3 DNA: TGTGCCATCGGGACAGGGGAGTCCTACGAGCAGTACTTC. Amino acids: CAIGTGESYEQYF.

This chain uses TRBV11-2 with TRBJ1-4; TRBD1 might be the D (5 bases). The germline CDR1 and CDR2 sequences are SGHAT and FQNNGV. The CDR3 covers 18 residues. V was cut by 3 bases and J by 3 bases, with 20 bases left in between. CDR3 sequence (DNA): TGTGCCAGCAGCTTCCCGAGGGGCCCCTTTCATCCTAATGAAAAACTGTTTTTT. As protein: CASSFPRGPFHPNEKLFF.

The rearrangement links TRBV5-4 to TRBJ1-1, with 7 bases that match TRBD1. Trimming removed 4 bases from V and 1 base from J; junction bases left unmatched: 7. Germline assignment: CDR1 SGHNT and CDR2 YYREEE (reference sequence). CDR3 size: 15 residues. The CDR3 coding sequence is TGTGCCAGCAGCCCTCGACAGGGATCGAACACTGAAGCTTTCTTT. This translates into CASSPRQGSNTEAFF.

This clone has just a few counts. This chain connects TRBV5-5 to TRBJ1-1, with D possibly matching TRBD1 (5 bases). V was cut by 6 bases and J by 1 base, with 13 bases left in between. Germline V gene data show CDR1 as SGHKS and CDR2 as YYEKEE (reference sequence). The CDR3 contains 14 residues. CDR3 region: CASILDISNTEAFF. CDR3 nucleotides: TGTGCCAGCATCCTGGACATTTCGAACACTGAAGCTTTCTTT.

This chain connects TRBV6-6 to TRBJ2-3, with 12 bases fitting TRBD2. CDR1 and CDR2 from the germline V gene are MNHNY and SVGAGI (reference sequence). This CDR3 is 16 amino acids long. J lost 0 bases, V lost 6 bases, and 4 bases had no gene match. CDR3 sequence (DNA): TGTGCCAGCAGGAGGACTAGCGGGGCTAGCACAGATACGCAGTATTTT. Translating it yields CASRRTSGASTDTQYF.